The 3 T cell receptor beta chains below all came from one sample that was sequenced in a study of graft-versus-host responses after intestinal transplantation (dated by TCRdb to 2020 to 2023). Receptors were amplified or captured by the immunoSEQ multiplex PCR assay. TCRdb's version of the immuneACCESS table is confined to in-frame rearrangements and falls short of the full clone set. An unresolved V gene accounts for under half of the shortfall where checked; the remainder is of unknown origin. The sample includes about 120,000 clones, with about 95% observed a single time. The ten largest account for roughly 3% of the sample. For these TCRs, the target antigens are not known. The sample's time point label is to be understood as: cells obtained before transplantation from donor or recipient. The source material was unstimulated CD8+ T cells sorted from spleen or lymph node cells, sampled before intestinal transplant. The receptors stem from a human donor who received an intestinal transplant.

This clone was counted a single time. V is TRBV2 and J is TRBJ1-1; 7 positions agree with TRBD1. V shed 8 bases and J 4 bases; nucleotides not matched to a gene: 10. The germline gives CDR1 SNHLY, CDR2 FYNNEI. This CDR3 comprises 14 residues. The CDR3 bases are TGTGCCAGCGACCTGAGAGACAGGGCCACTGAAGCTTTCTTT. It encodes CASDLRDRATEAFF.

V gene TRBV10-3 combines with J gene TRBJ2-3, with 11 bases identical to TRBD2. The germline V gene encodes CDR1 ENHRY and CDR2 SYGVKD. The CDR3 loop spans 17 amino acids. With 0 bases clipped from V and 4 bases from J, the junction kept 6 bases outside the gene matches. The CDR3 DNA reads as TGTGCCATCAGTGAGTCGTCACTAGCGGGAGATGCAGATACGCAGTATTTT. Its translation: CAISESSLAGDADTQYF.

The chain recombines TRBV4-2 with TRBJ1-5, with 10 bases lining up with TRBD1. In germline, CDR1 is LGHNA, CDR2 YNFKEQ. The ends lost 4 bases at V and 7 bases at J; junction bases unmatched: 7. The CDR3 loop spans 15 amino acids. The DNA of the CDR3 is TGTGCCAGCAGCCTATCCGGGACAGGGGTACAGCCCCAGCATTTT. Its protein product is CASSLSGTGVQPQHF.